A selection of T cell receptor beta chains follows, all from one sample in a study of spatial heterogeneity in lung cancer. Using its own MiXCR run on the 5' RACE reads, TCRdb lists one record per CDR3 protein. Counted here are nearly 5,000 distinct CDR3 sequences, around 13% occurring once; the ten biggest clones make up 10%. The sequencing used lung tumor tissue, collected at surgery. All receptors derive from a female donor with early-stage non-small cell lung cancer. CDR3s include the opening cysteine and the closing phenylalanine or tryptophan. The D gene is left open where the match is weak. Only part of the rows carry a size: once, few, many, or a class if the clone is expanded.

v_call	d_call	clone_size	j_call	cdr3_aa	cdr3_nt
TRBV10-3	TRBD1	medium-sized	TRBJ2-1	CAIRTDRGPNNEQFF	TGTGCCATCAGAACCGACAGGGGGCCCAACAATGAGCAGTTCTTC
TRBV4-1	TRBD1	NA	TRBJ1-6	CASSRTGGNSPLHF	TGCGCCAGCAGCCGGACAGGGGGTAATTCACCCCTCCACTTT
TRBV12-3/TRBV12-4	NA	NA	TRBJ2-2	CASKDSYTGELFF	TGTGCCAGCAAAGACTCCTACACCGGGGAGCTGTTTTTT
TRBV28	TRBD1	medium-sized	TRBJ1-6	CASSLQRTGSGSPLHF	TGTGCCAGCAGTTTACAAAGGACAGGCTCCGGTTCACCCCTCCACTTT
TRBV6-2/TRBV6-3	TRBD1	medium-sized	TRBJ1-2	CASREPGQGIYGYTF	TGTGCCAGCAGGGAACCGGGACAGGGGATTTATGGCTACACCTTC
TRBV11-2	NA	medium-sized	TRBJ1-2	CASGDRSGGYTF	TGTGCCAGCGGTGACAGGTCAGGAGGCTACACCTTC
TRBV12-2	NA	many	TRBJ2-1	CASRLRRGANYNEQFF	TGTGCAAGTCGCTTACGGCGGGGGGCGAACTACAATGAGCAGTTCTTC
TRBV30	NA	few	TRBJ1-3	CAGGEGGGNTIYF	TGTGCCGGAGGGGAAGGTGGTGGAAACACCATATATTTT
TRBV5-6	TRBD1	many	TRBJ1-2	CASSPDSGQGPYGYTF	TGTGCCAGCAGCCCGGACTCGGGACAGGGGCCCTATGGCTACACCTTC
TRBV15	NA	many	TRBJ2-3	CATSRAPGWAGTDTQYF	TGTGCCACCAGCAGAGCCCCGGGGTGGGCTGGCACAGATACGCAGTATTTT
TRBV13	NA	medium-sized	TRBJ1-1	CASSLAGGTEAFF	TGTGCCAGCAGCTTAGCTGGGGGCACTGAAGCTTTCTTT
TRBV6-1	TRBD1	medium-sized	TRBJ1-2	CASRPGQGTRDYGYTF	TGTGCCAGCAGACCTGGACAGGGGACCCGAGACTATGGCTACACCTTC
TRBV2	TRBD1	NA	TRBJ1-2	CASAGGRDRSYGYTF	TGTGCCAGCGCAGGGGGCCGGGACAGGAGCTATGGCTACACCTTC
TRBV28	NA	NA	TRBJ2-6	CASSSGNTGSQANVLTF	TGTGCCAGCAGCTCCGGCAATACGGGGTCTCAGGCCAACGTCCTGACTTTC
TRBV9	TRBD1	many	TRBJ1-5	CASSVEGAEDQPQHF	TGTGCCAGCAGCGTAGAGGGGGCAGAAGATCAGCCCCAGCATTTT
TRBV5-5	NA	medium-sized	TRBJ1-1	CASSYQGLGAFF	TGTGCCAGCAGCTATCAGGGGCTTGGAGCTTTCTTT
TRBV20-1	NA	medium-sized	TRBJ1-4	CSARDLRGSNEKLFF	TGCAGTGCTAGAGACCTAAGGGGATCTAATGAAAAACTGTTTTTT